Sequencing of this T cell receptor beta chain was carried out in a study of memory CD4+ T cells and cytomegalovirus serostatus (dated by TCRdb to about 2019). About the investigation overall: The cohort included around 33 healthy adults from Belgium, of whom 9 were CMV seropositive and some 24 were CMV seronegative. The study sequenced CD4+ memory TCRbeta repertoires of a Belgian cohort with known cytomegalovirus serostatus to replicate a published TCR-based CMV serostatus classifier. The investigation overall reported the following: Of 164 previously reported CMV-associated TCRbeta sequences, approximately 70 appeared in the CD4+ memory repertoires, each in one to five individuals. Only CD4+CD45RO+ memory cells were sequenced, in contrast to the original study, which included naive and memory CD4+ and CD8+ populations. CMV serostatus prediction reached a median bootstrapped AUC of about 0.94 with the original framework and 0.91 with a US-trained random forest. The original-framework classifier achieved a median bootstrapped AUC of approximately 0.95 with a 95% CI of 0.76-1.00 on the Belgian cohort. The results were interpreted as suggesting that the CMV-associated TCR signature is largely present in the CD4+ memory repertoire.

Genomic DNA was extracted from sorted cells with the Quick-DNA Microprep Kit. Amplification of TCRbeta DNA was done with the immunoSEQ hsTCRbeta kit, following the protocol from the manufacturer. TCRbeta libraries were sequenced on an Illumina MiSeq instrument. Processing in the source paper ran as follows. Removing out-of-frame sequences left about 2,300,000 distinct TCRbeta sequences, an average of around 62,000 per individual. Two values were used to score each individual: the count of some 150 previously reported CMV-associated TCRbeta sequences and the total count of productive distinct TCRbeta sequences. A beta-binomial model was reimplemented in Python, and scikit-learn random forests with default parameters were trained on data from the US cohort. Classifier performance on the Belgian cohort was summarized as median AUC with percentile confidence intervals over 10,000 bootstrap iterations. TCRdb obtained this table from immuneACCESS and retained in-frame rearrangements with V and J assigned. These tables miss some clones; where compared with another copy, unresolved V genes account for less than half of the shortfall, and the remainder is unexplained. From that table come the V and J calls and clone size; the DNA was used to work out D and trimming. Within this sample are about 57,000 clones, with roughly four fifths of them counted one time only. The top ten hold 0.75% to 0.85% of the sample.

Single viable CD3+CD4+CD8-CD45RO+ cells were sorted as memory CD4+ T cells on a FACSAria II. To determine CMV serostatus, a Roche Elecsys assay was used that detects serum IgG against CMV pp150, pp28, p38 and p52. After the samples were thawed, total CD4+ T cells were enriched through positive selection using CD4 magnetic microbeads. Samples originated from another study that specifically interrogated the CD4+ T cell memory repertoire. Following standard operating procedures, peripheral blood mononuclear cells were isolated and cryopreserved, while serum was kept at -80 degrees C. CD3-PerCP (BW264/56), CD4-APC (RPA-T4), CD45RO-PE (UCHT1) and CD8-Pacific Orange (3B5) antibodies were used for staining, and non-viable cells were excluded with Sytox blue. This clone occurred a few times. Its antigen specificity is not known. There are no base qualities to consult, and no much larger clone falls within one base.

The germline V gene supplies CDR1 SGHTA and CDR2 FQGNSA. The junction shows trimming of 0 bases on V and 1 base on J, and the gene matches do not reach 5 bases of it. The CDR3 measures 17 amino acids from cysteine to phenylalanine. The DNA shown is the 51-base CDR3, in frame from base 1. This chain is built from TRBV7-2 and TRBJ1-4; the junction holds 7 bases that match TRBD1. Sequenced: memory CD4+ T cells from blood. The TCR sequence derives from an adult in good health and CMV-seronegative. The DNA sequence is TGTGCCAGCAGCTTAGCCAGGGGGAGGGGAACTAATGAAAAACTGTTTTTT. Its protein product is CASSLARGRGTNEKLFF.